The 18 T cell receptor beta chains below come from one sample, sequenced in a study of beta chain features in type 1 diabetes. Reverse transcription of all isolated RNA meant that expressed TCRB transcripts were sequenced. Sequencing was performed with immunoSEQ multiplex PCR; in TCRdb, only in-frame clones are kept and a portion is missing. There are around 300,000 clones in the sample; approximately 11% occur only once, and 0.015% lies in the top ten. What was sequenced was naive CD4+ T cells from blood. The source of these receptors is a woman aged 25 to 45 in good health.

This clone was seen a handful of times. This sequence joins TRBV4-2 and TRBJ1-1, with a weak D call TRBD1 (6 bases). Germline loops: CDR1 LGHNA, CDR2 YNFKEQ. The CDR3 length is 15 residues. Trimming removed 0 bases at V and 4 bases at J, with 12 bases between. The CDR3 nucleotides read TGTGCCAGCAGCCAAGAAACAGGGTTAAGCACTGAAGCTTTCTTT. Translated, it gives CASSQETGLSTEAFF.

This clone was observed a handful of times. This chain connects TRBV10-3 to TRBJ1-1; D gene unclear. CDR3 length: 12 amino acids. V lost 5 bases and J lost 4, with 8 bases in between. Germline assignment: CDR1 ENHRY and CDR2 SYGVKD. DNA of the CDR3: TGTGCCATCAGTAAAGACACCACTGAAGCTTTCTTT. The encoded protein is CAISKDTTEAFF.

This chain joins TRBV7-2 and TRBJ2-7, with TRBD1 matching over 8 bases. Germline V gives CDR1 SGHTA, CDR2 FQGNSA. The length of the CDR3 is 14 residues. Trimming at V came to 5 bases and at J to 2 bases, leaving 5 bases not matched to a gene. In nucleotides, the CDR3 is TGTGCCAGCAGCGCCGGACAGGGAGCCTACGAGCAGTACTTC. Amino acids: CASSAGQGAYEQYF.

V is TRBV7-8 and J is TRBJ1-2; D possibly corresponds to TRBD1 (5 bases). This CDR3 spans 15 amino acids. V lost 3 bases and J lost 1, with 12 bases in between. The germline V gene encodes CDR1 SGHVS and CDR2 FQNEAQ. CDR3 protein: CASSFQQVDNYGYTF. In DNA, the CDR3 is TGTGCCAGCAGCTTTCAACAGGTTGATAACTATGGCTACACCTTC.

This clone was detected a few times. This chain connects TRBV10-3 to TRBJ2-7; perhaps TRBD2 as D (5 bases). Germline V gene lookup returns CDR1 ENHRY and CDR2 SYGVKD. This CDR3 comprises 14 residues. V was shortened by 2 bases and J by 5 bases, with 13 bases between the two germline ends. CDR3 region: CAISERKGVDEQYF. In DNA, the CDR3 is TGTGCCATCAGTGAGAGGAAGGGAGTTGACGAGCAGTACTTC.

This clone was observed a handful of times. The chain has TRBV30 and TRBJ1-1; D gene uncertain. The germline CDR1 and CDR2 sequences are GTSNPN and SVGIG (reference sequence). With 1 base removed from V and 1 base from J, the gap between germline ends came to 10 bases. The CDR3 length is 14 residues. CDR3 in DNA: TGTGCCTGGAGTGCGATAGGGAGGAACACTGAAGCTTTCTTT. The encoded protein is CAWSAIGRNTEAFF.

The CDR3 sequence: CATRTSGSETQYF. Written as DNA, the CDR3 is TGTGCCACGAGGACTAGCGGGAGTGAGACCCAGTACTTC. This sequence joins TRBV27 and TRBJ2-5, with TRBD2 matching 13 bases. The ends lost 10 bases at V and 5 bases at J; junction bases unmatched: 4. The germline V gene has CDR1 MNHEY and CDR2 SMNVEV (reference sequence). CDR3 length: 13 amino acids.

The rearrangement links TRBV6-5 to TRBJ2-7, with D unclear. Looked up from germline, CDR1 is MNHEY and CDR2 is SVGAGI. CDR3 length: 13 amino acids. V lost 5 bases and J 2 bases, leaving 10 bases between the germline ends. The CDR3 DNA is TGTGCCAGCAGTAGTTCGGTGGCCTACGAGCAGTACTTC. It specifies CASSSSVAYEQYF.

V is TRBV1 and J is TRBJ2-1; the DNA was not used to check the table's D call, TRBD2. TRBV1 is a recognized pseudogene. CDR3 size: 17 residues. CDR3 amino acids: CTSSQPPLAGTYNEQFF. CDR3 nucleotide sequence: TGCACCAGCAGCCAACCTCCCCTAGCGGGAACCTACAATGAGCAGTTCTTC.

The count of this clone is one. The rearrangement links TRBV6-1 to TRBJ2-5; no firm D call. Germline CDR1 reads MNHNS; CDR2 reads SASEGT. This CDR3 contains 14 residues. Trimming took 8 bases from V and 2 from J, leaving 15 bases between them. The CDR3 DNA sequence: TGTGCCAGCTTTCCTTCGAACCTACAAGAGACCCAGTACTTC. Amino acid sequence: CASFPSNLQETQYF.

The chain is built from TRBV7-2 and TRBJ2-3; D unclear. This CDR3 spans 18 amino acids. With 6 bases removed from V and 2 bases from J, the gap between germline ends came to 24 bases. Germline CDR1 and CDR2: SGHTA and FQGNSA. The CDR3 region has the DNA TGTGCCAGCAGTTCACGACTGGCACCGGTCCTCCACACAGATACGCAGTATTTT. This codes for CASSSRLAPVLHTDTQYF. The full variable domain, its missing parts supplied by reference TRBV7-2 and TRBJ2-3, is GAGVSQSPSNKVTEKGKDVELRCDPISGHTALYWYRQSLGQGLEFLIYFQGNSAPDKSGLPSDRFSAERTGGSVSTLTIQRTQQEDSAVYLCASSSRLAPVLHTDTQYFGPGTRLTVL.

The chain employs TRBV4-3 and TRBJ2-7; D not resolved. The CDR3 totals 16 residues. Germline assignment: CDR1 LGHNA and CDR2 YSLEER. With 0 bases removed from V and 4 bases from J, the gap between germline ends came to 16 bases. The CDR3 sequence: CASSQDYYSPRYEQYF. CDR3 coding DNA: TGCGCCAGCAGCCAAGATTACTACTCTCCTCGTTACGAGCAGTACTTC.

This clone was recorded many times. V and J are TRBV29-1 and TRBJ2-1; 7 bases are a match to TRBD1. Germline-derived CDR1 and CDR2 are SQVTM and ANQGSEA. There are 11 residues in the CDR3. The V segment lost 7 bases and the J segment 7 bases; nucleotides outside the gene matches: 4. CDR3: CSGQQGNEQFF. CDR3 coding DNA: TGCAGCGGACAACAGGGGAATGAGCAGTTCTTC.

The gene calls are TRBV5-4 and TRBJ2-2; the D is unclear. V was cut by 2 bases and J by 1 base, with 9 bases left in between. The germline V gene encodes CDR1 SGHNT and CDR2 YYREEE (reference sequence). The CDR3 sequence is 15 residues long. CDR3 amino acids: CASSFVSVNTGELFF. The CDR3 bases are TGTGCCAGCAGCTTCGTATCCGTGAACACCGGGGAGCTGTTTTTT.

The chain couples TRBV27 to TRBJ2-2, with no clear D. This CDR3 region has 15 residues. V was trimmed by 8 bases and J by 1 base, leaving 14 bases between them. CDR1 is MNHEY, CDR2 SMNVEV, per germline (reference sequence). The CDR3 here is CASPPVPGNTGELFF. The CDR3 nucleotides read TGTGCCAGCCCCCCGGTCCCGGGGAACACCGGGGAGCTGTTTTTT.

This clone was counted a few times. The chain carries TRBV11-1 and TRBJ2-1; TRBD1 agrees at 8 bases. CDR1 is SGHAT and CDR2 is FQDESV in the germline V gene (reference sequence). V shed 3 bases and J 3 bases; nucleotides not matched to a gene: 4. The length of the CDR3 is 15 residues. The CDR3 DNA follows: TGTGCCAGCAGCTTTGACAGGGGCAACTACAATGAGCAGTTCTTC. It yields the protein CASSFDRGNYNEQFF.

This clone showed up just a few times. The J gene is TRBJ2-5, the V gene TRBV18, with D possibly matching TRBD2 (6 bases). CDR1 KGHSH and CDR2 LQKENI come from the germline V gene. The CDR3 runs 15 residues. V was cut by 6 bases and J by 1 base, with 15 bases left in between. Here the CDR3 DNA reads TGTGCCAGCTCCCAGACTAGATTGGGCCAAGAGACCCAGTACTTC. Its protein product is CASSQTRLGQETQYF.

V usage is TRBV29-1 and J usage is TRBJ2-3; D perhaps matches TRBD2 (5 bases). Per germline, CDR1 SQVTM and CDR2 ANQGSEA. V lost 4 bases, J lost 0 bases, and 11 bases lay in between. There are 14 residues in the CDR3. Here the CDR3 reads CSVVRVPSTDTQYF. CDR3 nucleotide sequence: TGCAGCGTTGTGAGGGTTCCGAGCACAGATACGCAGTATTTT.